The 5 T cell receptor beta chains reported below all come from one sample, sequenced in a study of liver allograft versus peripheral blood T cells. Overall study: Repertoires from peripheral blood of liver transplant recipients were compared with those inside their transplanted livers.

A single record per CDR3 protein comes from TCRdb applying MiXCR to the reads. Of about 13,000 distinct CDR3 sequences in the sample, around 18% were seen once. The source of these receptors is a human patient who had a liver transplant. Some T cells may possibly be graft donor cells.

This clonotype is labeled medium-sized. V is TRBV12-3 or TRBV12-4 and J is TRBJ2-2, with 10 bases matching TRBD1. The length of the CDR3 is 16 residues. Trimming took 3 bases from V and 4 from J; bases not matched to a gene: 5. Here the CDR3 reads CASSFGDRGITGELFF. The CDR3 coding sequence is TGTGCCAGCAGTTTTGGGGACAGGGGAATCACCGGGGAGCTGTTTTTT.

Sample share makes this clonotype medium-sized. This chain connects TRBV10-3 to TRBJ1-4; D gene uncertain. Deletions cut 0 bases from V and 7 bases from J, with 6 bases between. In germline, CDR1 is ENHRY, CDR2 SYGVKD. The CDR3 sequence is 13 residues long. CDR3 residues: CAISESTVEKLFF. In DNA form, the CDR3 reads TGTGCCATCAGTGAGTCTACGGTTGAAAAACTGTTTTTT.

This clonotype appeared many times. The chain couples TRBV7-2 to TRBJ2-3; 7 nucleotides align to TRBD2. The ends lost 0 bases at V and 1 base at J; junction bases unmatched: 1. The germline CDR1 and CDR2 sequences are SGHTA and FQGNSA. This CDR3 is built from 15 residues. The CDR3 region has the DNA TGTGCCAGCAGCTTAGCCAGCGGGGGCACAGATACGCAGTATTTT. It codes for CASSLASGGTDTQYF.

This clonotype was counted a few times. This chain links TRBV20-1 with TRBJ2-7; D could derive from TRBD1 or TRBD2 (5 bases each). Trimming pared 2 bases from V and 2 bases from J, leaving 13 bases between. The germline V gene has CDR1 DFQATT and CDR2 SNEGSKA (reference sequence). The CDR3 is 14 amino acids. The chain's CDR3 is CSARIGTETYEQYF. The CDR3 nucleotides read TGCAGTGCTAGAATCGGGACCGAAACCTACGAGCAGTACTTC.

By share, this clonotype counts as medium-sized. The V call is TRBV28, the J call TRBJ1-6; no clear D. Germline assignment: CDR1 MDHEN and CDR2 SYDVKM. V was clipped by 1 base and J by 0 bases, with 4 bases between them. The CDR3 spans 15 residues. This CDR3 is CASSLYSSYNSPLHF. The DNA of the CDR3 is TGTGCCAGCAGTTTATATAGCTCCTATAATTCACCCCTCCACTTT. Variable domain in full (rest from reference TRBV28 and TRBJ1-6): DVKVTQSSRYLVKRTGEKVFLECVQDMDHENMFWYRQDPGLGLRLIYFSYDVKMKEKGDIPEGYSVSREKKERFSLILESASTNQTSMYLCASSLYSSYNSPLHFGNGTRLTVT.